One and the same sample provided the 18 T cell receptor beta chains below, sequenced in a study of neurological immune-mediated disorders. TCRdb passed the 5' RACE reads through MiXCR, listing each CDR3 protein once. Of 60,000 to 70,000 distinct CDR3 sequences listed, about 5% were seen once; the top ten hold around 5.3%. Sequencing was carried out using PBMCs. The source of these receptors is a human donor with multiple sclerosis. The donor label of this sample is uncertain.

This clonotype was detected ten times or more. The J gene is TRBJ2-3, the V gene TRBV14; D ambiguous. The CDR3 totals 13 residues. Trimming shortened V by 6 bases and J by 1 base, and 8 bases separated the two germline ends. Germline CDR1 SGHDN, CDR2 FVKESK. CDR3 coding DNA: TGTGCCAGCAGTGTACCAGGCACAGATACGCAGTATTTT. Amino acid sequence: CASSVPGTDTQYF.

The sample holds many counts of this clonotype. The chain has TRBV2 and TRBJ2-3; no clear D gene. The length of the CDR3 is 11 residues. V lost 1 base to trimming and J lost 8 bases, with 4 bases between them. Germline V lookup: CDR1 SNHLY, CDR2 FYNNEI. The CDR3 region is CASSEGVTQYF. Here the CDR3 DNA reads TGTGCCAGCAGTGAAGGGGTTACGCAGTATTTT.

This clonotype was seen repeatedly, ten times or more. The gene calls are TRBV6-5 and TRBJ2-1; D remains unclear. The germline CDR1 and CDR2 sequences are MNHEY and SVGAGI. The CDR3 spans 11 residues. V lost 4 bases and J lost 7, with 5 bases in between. For the CDR3, the DNA is TGTGCCAGCAGTTTGGGAAATGAGCAGTTCTTC. It translates to CASSLGNEQFF.

This clonotype was observed at least ten times. This rearrangement joins TRBV7-9 to TRBJ2-7; tentative D call: TRBD2 (5 bases). V was pared by 3 bases and J by 4 bases, with 7 bases between. Germline V gene sequence: CDR1 SEHNR, CDR2 FQNEAQ (reference sequence). CDR3 size: 12 residues. The CDR3 sequence is CASSFAGYEQYF. The CDR3 DNA reads as TGTGCCAGCAGCTTCGCGGGTTACGAGCAGTACTTC. Full variable domain (missing parts from reference TRBV7-9 and TRBJ2-7): DTGVSQNPRHKITKRGQNVTFRCDPISEHNRLYWYRQTLGQGPEFLTYFQNEAQLEKSRLLSDRFSAERPKGSFSTLEIQRTEQGDSAMYLCASSFAGYEQYFGPGTRLTVT.

The rearrangement links TRBV20-1 to TRBJ1-4; maybe TRBD1 (5 bases). Trimming took off 5 bases at V and 6 bases at J, with 16 bases between the two ends. This CDR3 spans 14 amino acids. Germline-derived CDR1 and CDR2 are DFQATT and SNEGSKA (reference sequence). CDR3 loop: CSALDTAVDEKLFF. The CDR3 DNA follows: TGCAGTGCTTTGGACACCGCAGTGGATGAAAAACTGTTTTTT.

This clonotype appeared many times. The rearrangement uses TRBV10-3 and TRBJ1-2; D uncertain. Germline CDR1 is ENHRY and CDR2 is SYGVKD. This CDR3 is built from 13 residues. Trimming pared 6 bases from V and 0 bases from J, leaving 8 bases between. The CDR3: CAIRTESNYGYTF. In nucleotides, the CDR3 is TGTGCCATCAGGACGGAATCTAACTATGGCTACACCTTC.

This clonotype was seen at least ten times. The J gene is TRBJ2-7, the V gene TRBV20-1; no firm D call. Germline V lookup: CDR1 DFQATT, CDR2 SNEGSKA (reference sequence). V lost 1 base to trimming and J lost 2 bases, with 12 bases between them. The CDR3 loop spans 14 amino acids. The CDR3 sequence: CSARGRSLPYEQYF. CDR3 DNA: TGCAGTGCTAGAGGTAGAAGCCTTCCCTACGAGCAGTACTTC.

Notes on this clonotype: Just one base apart from a much larger clone, this may be a read error. The chain couples TRBV5-1 to TRBJ1-5; possible D gene TRBD1, 6 bases. The better agreement between TRBJ2-3 and the DNA end casts doubt on the J call. There are 14 residues in the CDR3. Germline V lookup: CDR1 SGHRS, CDR2 YFSETQ. In DNA, the CDR3 is TGCGCCAGCAGCTTAGGACAGAACAATCAGCCCCAGTATTTT. Protein product: CASSLGQNNQPQYF.

The V gene is TRBV6-1, the J gene TRBJ1-3, with no clear D. The CDR3 loop spans 13 amino acids. Germline V gene sequence: CDR1 MNHNS, CDR2 SASEGT. Trimming stripped 4 bases from V and 1 base from J, with 5 bases between. The CDR3 DNA follows: TGTGCCAGCAGTGTTGAATCTGGAAACACCATATATTTT. Protein product: CASSVESGNTIYF.

This clonotype was detected ten times or more. The chain carries TRBV20-1 and TRBJ1-1; D may be TRBD1 (6 bases). V was clipped by 0 bases and J by 3 bases, with 11 bases between them. Germline assignment: CDR1 DFQATT and CDR2 SNEGSKA (reference sequence). The CDR3 contains 14 residues. CDR3 coding DNA: TGCAGTGCTAGAGATCCAGGGGCCGACACTGAAGCTTTCTTT. It encodes CSARDPGADTEAFF.

This clonotype was seen only a few times. This chain uses TRBV20-1 with TRBJ2-2; 8 bases match TRBD1. The CDR3 totals 17 residues. The junction had 11 bases not matched to a gene; V was cut back by 2 bases and J by 3 bases. CDR1 and CDR2 (germline): DFQATT, SNEGSKA (reference sequence). CDR3 amino acids: CSARPPDRGFYTGELFF. The CDR3 region has the DNA TGCAGTGCTAGACCCCCCGACAGGGGCTTCTACACCGGGGAGCTGTTTTTT.

This clonotype has at least ten counts. The chain employs TRBV10-1 and TRBJ2-2; TRBD2 aligns across 8 bases. This CDR3 contains 13 residues. Germline CDR1 is WNHNN and CDR2 is SYGVQD (reference sequence). Unmatched junction bases numbered 2, after V lost 6 bases and J lost 5 bases. The CDR3 DNA reads as TGCGCCAGCAGGCCGGGGGGGACCGGGGAGCTGTTTTTT. Translation gives CASRPGGTGELFF.

This clonotype showed up many times. The J gene is TRBJ1-2, the V gene TRBV5-6; a weak D match, TRBD1 (6 bases). CDR1 is SGHDT, CDR2 YYEEEE, per germline. This CDR3 has 15 residues. The V gene lost 4 bases and the J gene lost 4 bases, with 17 bases spanning the gap. Here the CDR3 reads CASSPQGRASYGYTF. CDR3 nucleotides: TGTGCCAGCAGCCCTCAGGGGAGGGCAAGCTATGGCTACACCTTC.

This clonotype was detected many times. The chain has TRBV9 and TRBJ2-1; D remains unclear. V was shortened by 0 bases and J by 8 bases, with 9 bases between the two germline ends. CDR3 size: 13 residues. In germline, CDR1 is SGDLS, CDR2 YYNGEE. CDR3 residues: CASSVELDYEQFF. The CDR3 nucleotides read TGTGCCAGCAGCGTAGAGCTAGACTATGAGCAGTTCTTC.

This clonotype was picked up many times. J is TRBJ1-1 and V is TRBV20-1, with D possibly TRBD1 on 6 matching bases. The CDR3 extends over 12 amino acids. V was cut by 6 bases and J by 3 bases, with 11 bases left in between. CDR1 is DFQATT and CDR2 is SNEGSKA in the germline V gene (reference sequence). For the CDR3, the DNA is TGCAGTGCCTCACAGGGCGACACTGAAGCTTTCTTT. This encodes CSASQGDTEAFF.

The CDR3 bases are TGTGCCAGCTCAAAAACCGGGACAGGGACTGGAAACACCATATATTTT. Translating gives CASSKTGTGTGNTIYF. This chain connects TRBV18 to TRBJ1-3; 9 nucleotides match TRBD1. J was trimmed by 2 bases and V by 5 bases; bases with no gene match: 7. The CDR3 length is 16 residues. Germline V CDR1 and CDR2: KGHSH, LQKENI.

This clonotype was seen many times. The rearrangement links TRBV5-1 to TRBJ2-7; 9 bases line up with TRBD1. Germline V gene sequence: CDR1 SGHRS, CDR2 YFSETQ. V was pared by 2 bases and J by 3 bases, with 3 bases of the junction left unmatched. The CDR3 is made up of 14 amino acids. CDR3 coding DNA: TGCGCCAGCAGCTTCACGACAGGGGGCTACGAGCAGTACTTC. Residues: CASSFTTGGYEQYF.

This clonotype was detected ten times or more. CDR3 residues: CASRKGLAGGPSDEQYF. The DNA of the CDR3 is TGTGCCAGCAGGAAGGGACTAGCGGGGGGGCCATCTGACGAGCAGTACTTC. The chain combines TRBV6-1 with TRBJ2-7, with 16 bases matching TRBD2. Germline V gene sequence: CDR1 MNHNS, CDR2 SASEGT. This CDR3 is 17 amino acids long. Unmatched junction bases numbered 10, after V lost 6 bases and J lost 5 bases.